This T cell receptor (beta chain) derives from a study of blood T cell repertoires in COVID-19. Repertoires were generated with immunoSEQ multiplex PCR, while TCRdb's copy carries only in-frame clones and drops some. The data hold about 110,000 clones, with about three quarters observed a single time. This clone appeared a single time. Specimen: peripheral blood. The TCR was taken from a woman of 80 years or more with active or convalescent COVID-19.

CDR3 sequence: CASSLWGGNYGYTF. In DNA form, the CDR3 reads TGTGCCAGCAGTTTATGGGGAGGAAACTATGGCTACACCTTC. The rearrangement links TRBV28 to TRBJ1-2, with no clear D. The CDR3 totals 14 residues. Germline loops: CDR1 MDHEN, CDR2 SYDVKM. V lost 0 bases and J lost 2, with 7 bases in between.